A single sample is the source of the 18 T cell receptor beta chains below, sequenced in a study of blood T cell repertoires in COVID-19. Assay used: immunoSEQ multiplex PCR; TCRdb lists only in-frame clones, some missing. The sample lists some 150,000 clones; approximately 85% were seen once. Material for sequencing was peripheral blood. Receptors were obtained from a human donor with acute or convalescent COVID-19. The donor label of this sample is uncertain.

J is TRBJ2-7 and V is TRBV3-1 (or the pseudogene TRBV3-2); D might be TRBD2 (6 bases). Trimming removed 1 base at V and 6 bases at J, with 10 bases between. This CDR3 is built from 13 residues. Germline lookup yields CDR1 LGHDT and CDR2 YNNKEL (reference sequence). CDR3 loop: CASSQGGEGEQYV. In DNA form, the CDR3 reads TGTGCCAGCAGCCAAGGGGGGGAAGGCGAGCAGTACGTC.

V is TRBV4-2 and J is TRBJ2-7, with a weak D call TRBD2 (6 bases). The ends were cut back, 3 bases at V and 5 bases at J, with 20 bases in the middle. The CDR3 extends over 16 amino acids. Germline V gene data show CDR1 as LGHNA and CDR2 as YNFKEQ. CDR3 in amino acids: CASSHDNRDWDHEQYV. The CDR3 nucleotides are TGTGCCAGCAGCCATGACAACCGGGACTGGGACCACGAGCAGTACGTC.

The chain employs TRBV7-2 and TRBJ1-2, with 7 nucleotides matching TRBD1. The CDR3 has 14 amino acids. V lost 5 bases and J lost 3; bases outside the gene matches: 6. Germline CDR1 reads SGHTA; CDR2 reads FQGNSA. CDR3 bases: TGTGCCAGCAGCAGCGCCGGGACAGACTATGGCTACACCTTC. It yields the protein CASSSAGTDYGYTF.

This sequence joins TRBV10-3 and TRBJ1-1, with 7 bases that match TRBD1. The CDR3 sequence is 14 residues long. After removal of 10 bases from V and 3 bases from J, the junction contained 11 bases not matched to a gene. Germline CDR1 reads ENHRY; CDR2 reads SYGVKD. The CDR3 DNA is TGTGCCACGAGACAGGGTGCTCGGGACACTGAAGCTTTCTTT. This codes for CATRQGARDTEAFF.

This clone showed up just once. The CDR3 sequence: CASSLGGEKGYTF. The CDR3 DNA reads as TGTGCCAGCAGCTTAGGCGGTGAAAAGGGCTACACCTTC. V gene TRBV7-9 combines with J gene TRBJ1-2; D gene unclear. The V end lost 1 base, the J end lost 8 bases, and 11 bases lay between the germline ends. This CDR3 comprises 13 residues. The germline V gene has CDR1 SEHNR and CDR2 FQNEAQ (reference sequence). Complete variable domain (other parts from reference TRBV7-9 and TRBJ1-2): DTGVSQNPRHKITKRGQNVTFRCDPISEHNRLYWYRQTLGQGPEFLTYFQNEAQLEKSRLLSDRFSAERPKGSFSTLEIQRTEQGDSAMYLCASSLGGEKGYTFGSGTRLTVV.

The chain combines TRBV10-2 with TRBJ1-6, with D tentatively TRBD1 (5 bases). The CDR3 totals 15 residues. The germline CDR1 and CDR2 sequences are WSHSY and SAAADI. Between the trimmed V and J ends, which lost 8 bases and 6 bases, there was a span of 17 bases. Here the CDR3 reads CASGRQNLINSPLHF. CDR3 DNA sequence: TGCGCCAGCGGACGACAGAATCTTATTAATTCACCCCTCCACTTT.

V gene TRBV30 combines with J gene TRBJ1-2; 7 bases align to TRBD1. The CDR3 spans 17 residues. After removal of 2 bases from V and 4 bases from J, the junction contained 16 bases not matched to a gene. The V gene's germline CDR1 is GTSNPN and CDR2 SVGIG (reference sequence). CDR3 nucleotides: TGTGCCTGGAGTTCCCCCCCGACCTCCGGGACAGTCTATGGCTACACCTTC. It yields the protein CAWSSPPTSGTVYGYTF. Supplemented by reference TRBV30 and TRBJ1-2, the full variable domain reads SQTIHQWPATLVQPVGSPLSLECTVEGTSNPNLYWYRQAAGRGLQLLFYSVGIGQISSEVPQNLSASRPQDRQFILSSKKLLLSDSGFYLCAWSSPPTSGTVYGYTFGSGTRLTVV.

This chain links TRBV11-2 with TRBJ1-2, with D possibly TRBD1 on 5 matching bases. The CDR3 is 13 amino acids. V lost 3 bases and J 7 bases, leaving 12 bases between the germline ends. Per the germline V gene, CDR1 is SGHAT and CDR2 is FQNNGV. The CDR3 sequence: CASSFRDLRGYTF. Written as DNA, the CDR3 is TGTGCCAGCAGCTTCAGGGATCTGCGTGGCTACACCTTC.

CDR3 sequence: CASSRTGLNTGELFF. The CDR3 DNA is TGTGCCAGTAGTCGGACAGGGTTGAACACCGGGGAGCTGTTTTTT. The chain carries TRBV19 and TRBJ2-2, with 8 positions matching TRBD1. The CDR3 contains 15 residues. V shed 5 bases, J shed 1 base, and the junction held 3 bases outside the gene matches. CDR1 and CDR2 from the germline V gene are LNHDA and SQIVND (reference sequence).

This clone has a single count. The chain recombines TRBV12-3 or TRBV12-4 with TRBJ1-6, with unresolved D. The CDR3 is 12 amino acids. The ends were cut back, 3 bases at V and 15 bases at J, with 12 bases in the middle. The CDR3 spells CASSLVYSHLHF. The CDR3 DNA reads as TGTGCCAGCAGTTTGGTCTACAGCCACCTCCACTTT.

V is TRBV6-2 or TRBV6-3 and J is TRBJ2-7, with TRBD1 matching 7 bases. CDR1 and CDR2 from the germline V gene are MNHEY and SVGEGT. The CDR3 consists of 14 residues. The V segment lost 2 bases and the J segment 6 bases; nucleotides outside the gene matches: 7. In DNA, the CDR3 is TGTGCCAGCAGTTACATGGGGACAGCAACCGAGCAGTACGTC. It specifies CASSYMGTATEQYV.

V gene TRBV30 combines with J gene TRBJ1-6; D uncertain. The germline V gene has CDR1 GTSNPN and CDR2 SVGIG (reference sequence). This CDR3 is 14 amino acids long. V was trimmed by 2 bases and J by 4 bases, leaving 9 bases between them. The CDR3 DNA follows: TGTGCCTGGAGTCTCGAGCTGTATAATTCACCCCTCCACTTT. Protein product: CAWSLELYNSPLHF.

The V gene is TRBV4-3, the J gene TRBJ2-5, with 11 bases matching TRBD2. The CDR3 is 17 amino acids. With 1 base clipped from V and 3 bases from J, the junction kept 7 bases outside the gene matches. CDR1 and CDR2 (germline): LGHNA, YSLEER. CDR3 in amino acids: CASSQVLAGGGKETQYF. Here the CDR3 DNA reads TGCGCCAGCAGCCAAGTGCTAGCGGGAGGAGGAAAAGAGACCCAGTACTTC.

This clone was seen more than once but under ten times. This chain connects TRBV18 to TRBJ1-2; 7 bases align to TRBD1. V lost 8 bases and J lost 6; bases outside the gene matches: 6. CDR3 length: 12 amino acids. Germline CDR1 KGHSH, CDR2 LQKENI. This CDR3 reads CASPDRRDGYTF. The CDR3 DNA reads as TGTGCCAGCCCGGACAGGAGAGATGGCTACACCTTC.

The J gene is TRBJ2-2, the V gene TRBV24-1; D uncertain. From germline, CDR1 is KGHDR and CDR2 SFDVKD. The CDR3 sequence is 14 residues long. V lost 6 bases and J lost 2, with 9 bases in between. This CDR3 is CATSKGVNTGELFF. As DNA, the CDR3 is TGTGCCACCAGTAAAGGAGTTAACACCGGGGAGCTGTTTTTT.

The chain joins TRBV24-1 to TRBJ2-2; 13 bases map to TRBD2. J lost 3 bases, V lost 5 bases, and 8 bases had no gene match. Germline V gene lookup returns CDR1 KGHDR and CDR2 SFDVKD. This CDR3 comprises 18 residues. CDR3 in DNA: TGTGCCACCAGTGTCACTAGCGGGAGGGCCCTTTACACCGGGGAGCTGTTTTTT. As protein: CATSVTSGRALYTGELFF.

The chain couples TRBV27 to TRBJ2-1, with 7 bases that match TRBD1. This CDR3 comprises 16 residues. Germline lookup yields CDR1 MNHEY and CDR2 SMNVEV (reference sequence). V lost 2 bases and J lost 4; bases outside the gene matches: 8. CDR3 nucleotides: TGTGCCAGCAGTTTAGACAGGGACCGATTGTACAATGAGCAGTTCTTC. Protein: CASSLDRDRLYNEQFF.

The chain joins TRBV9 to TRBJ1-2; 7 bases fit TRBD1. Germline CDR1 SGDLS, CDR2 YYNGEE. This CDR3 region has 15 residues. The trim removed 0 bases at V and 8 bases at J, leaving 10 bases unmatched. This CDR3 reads CASSVAQGGVGGYTF. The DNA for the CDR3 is TGTGCCAGCAGCGTAGCTCAAGGGGGCGTGGGAGGCTACACCTTC.